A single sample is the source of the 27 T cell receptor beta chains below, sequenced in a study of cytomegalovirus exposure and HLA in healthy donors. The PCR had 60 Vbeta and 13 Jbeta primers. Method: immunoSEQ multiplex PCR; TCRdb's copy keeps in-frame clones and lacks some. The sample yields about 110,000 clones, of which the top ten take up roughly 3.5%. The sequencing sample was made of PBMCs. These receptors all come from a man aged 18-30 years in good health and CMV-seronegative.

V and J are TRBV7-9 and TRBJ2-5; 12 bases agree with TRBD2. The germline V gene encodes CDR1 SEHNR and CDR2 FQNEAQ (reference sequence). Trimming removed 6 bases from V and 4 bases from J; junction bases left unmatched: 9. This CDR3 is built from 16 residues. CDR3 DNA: TGTGCCAGCAGTTCTAGGGTACTAGCGGGAGGAGAGACCCAGTACTTC. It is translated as CASSSRVLAGGETQYF. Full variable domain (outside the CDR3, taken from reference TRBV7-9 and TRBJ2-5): DTGVSQNPRHKITKRGQNVTFRCDPISEHNRLYWYRQTLGQGPEFLTYFQNEAQLEKSRLLSDRFSAERPKGSFSTLEIQRTEQGDSAMYLCASSSRVLAGGETQYFGPGTRLLVL.

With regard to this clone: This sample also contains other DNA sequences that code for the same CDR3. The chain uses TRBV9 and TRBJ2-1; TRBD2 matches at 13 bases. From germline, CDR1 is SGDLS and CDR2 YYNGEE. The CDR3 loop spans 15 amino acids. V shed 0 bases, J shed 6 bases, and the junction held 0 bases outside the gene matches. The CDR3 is CASSVGLAGGNEQFF. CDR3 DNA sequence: TGTGCCAGCAGCGTAGGACTAGCGGGGGGCAATGAGCAGTTCTTC. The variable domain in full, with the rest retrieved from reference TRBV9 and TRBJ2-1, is DSGVTQTPKHLITATGQRVTLRCSPRSGDLSVYWYQQSLDQGLQFLIQYYNGEERAKGNILERFSAQQFPDLHSELNLSSLELGDSALYFCASSVGLAGGNEQFFGPGTRLTVL.

CDR3 DNA: TGTGCCAGCTCTCCCCAGGGATTGTCGAGAGAAAAACTGTTTTTT. Encoded protein: CASSPQGLSREKLFF. The chain joins TRBV18 to TRBJ1-4, with D maybe TRBD1 (5 bases). Deletions cut 6 bases from V and 8 bases from J, with 19 bases between. From germline, CDR1 is KGHSH and CDR2 LQKENI. The CDR3 covers 15 residues.

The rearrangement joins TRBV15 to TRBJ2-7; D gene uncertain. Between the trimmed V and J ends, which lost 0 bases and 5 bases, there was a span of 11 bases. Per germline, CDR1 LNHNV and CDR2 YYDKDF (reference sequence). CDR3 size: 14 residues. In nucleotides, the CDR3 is TGTGCCACCAGCAGAGATTACTTAAGCCACGAGCAGTACTTC. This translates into CATSRDYLSHEQYF.

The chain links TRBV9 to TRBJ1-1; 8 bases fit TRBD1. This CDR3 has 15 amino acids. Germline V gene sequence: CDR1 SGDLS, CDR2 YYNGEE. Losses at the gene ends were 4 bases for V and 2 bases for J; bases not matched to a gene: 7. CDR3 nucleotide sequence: TGTGCCAGCAGCATAACTCAGGGGGCAAACACTGAAGCTTTCTTT. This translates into CASSITQGANTEAFF.

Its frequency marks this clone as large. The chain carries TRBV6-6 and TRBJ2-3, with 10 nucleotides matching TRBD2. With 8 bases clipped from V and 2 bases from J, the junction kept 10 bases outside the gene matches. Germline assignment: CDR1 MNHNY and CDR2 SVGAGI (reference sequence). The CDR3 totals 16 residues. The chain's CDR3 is CASGLTSGATTDTQYF. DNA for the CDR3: TGTGCCAGCGGTCTAACTAGCGGGGCTACCACAGATACGCAGTATTTT.

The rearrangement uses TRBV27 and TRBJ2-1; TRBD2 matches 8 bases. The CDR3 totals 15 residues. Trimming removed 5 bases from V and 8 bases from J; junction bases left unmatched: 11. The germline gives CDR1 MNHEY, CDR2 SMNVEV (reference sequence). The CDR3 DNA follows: TGTGCCAGCAGTCGCGGGAGGCCATCGGGAGATGAGCAGTTCTTC. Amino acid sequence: CASSRGRPSGDEQFF.

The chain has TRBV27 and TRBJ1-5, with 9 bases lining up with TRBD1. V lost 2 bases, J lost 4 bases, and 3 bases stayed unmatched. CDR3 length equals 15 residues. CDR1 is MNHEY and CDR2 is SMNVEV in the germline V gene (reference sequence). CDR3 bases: TGTGCCAGCAGTTTAAACAGGGGGCAAAATCAGCCCCAGCATTTT. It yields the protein CASSLNRGQNQPQHF.

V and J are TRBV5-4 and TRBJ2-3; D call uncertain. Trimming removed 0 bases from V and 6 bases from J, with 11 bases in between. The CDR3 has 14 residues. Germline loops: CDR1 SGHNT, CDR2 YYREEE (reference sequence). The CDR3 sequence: CASSLVGSGDTQYF. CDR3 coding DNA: TGTGCCAGCAGCTTGGTTGGGTCCGGGGATACGCAGTATTTT.

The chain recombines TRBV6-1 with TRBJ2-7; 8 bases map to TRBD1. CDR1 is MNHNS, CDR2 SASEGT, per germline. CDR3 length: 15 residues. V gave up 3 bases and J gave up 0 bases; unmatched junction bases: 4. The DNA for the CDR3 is TGTGCCAGCAGTGATCAGGGGGCGAGCTCCTACGAGCAGTACTTC. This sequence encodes CASSDQGASSYEQYF.

The CDR3 DNA is TGTGCCAGCAGCCAATCCGGGACAGGGAACACTGAAGCTTTCTTT. Translated: CASSQSGTGNTEAFF. The chain combines TRBV16 with TRBJ1-1; 8 nucleotides line up with TRBD1. The germline CDR1 and CDR2 sequences are KGHSY and FQNENV. The CDR3 extends over 15 amino acids. Unmatched junction bases numbered 1, after V lost 0 bases and J lost 1 base.

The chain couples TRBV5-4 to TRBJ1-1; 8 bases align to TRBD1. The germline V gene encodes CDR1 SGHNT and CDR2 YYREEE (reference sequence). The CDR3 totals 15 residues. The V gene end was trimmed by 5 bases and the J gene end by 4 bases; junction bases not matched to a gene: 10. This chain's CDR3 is CASRVGGTGSTEAFF. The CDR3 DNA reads TGTGCCAGCAGGGTTGGGGGGACAGGAAGCACTGAAGCTTTCTTT.

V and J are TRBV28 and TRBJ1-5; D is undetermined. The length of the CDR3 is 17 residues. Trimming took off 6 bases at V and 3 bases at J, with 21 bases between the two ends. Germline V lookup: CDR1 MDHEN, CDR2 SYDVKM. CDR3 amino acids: CASRPIGFLRLNQPQHF. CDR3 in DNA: TGTGCCAGCAGGCCCATTGGGTTTCTTCGACTCAATCAGCCCCAGCATTTT.

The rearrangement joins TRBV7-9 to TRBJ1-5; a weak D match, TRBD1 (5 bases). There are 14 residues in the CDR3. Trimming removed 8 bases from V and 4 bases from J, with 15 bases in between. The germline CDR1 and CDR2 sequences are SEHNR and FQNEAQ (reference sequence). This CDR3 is CASGPPGSNQPQHF. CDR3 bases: TGTGCCAGCGGACCTCCAGGGTCTAATCAGCCCCAGCATTTT.

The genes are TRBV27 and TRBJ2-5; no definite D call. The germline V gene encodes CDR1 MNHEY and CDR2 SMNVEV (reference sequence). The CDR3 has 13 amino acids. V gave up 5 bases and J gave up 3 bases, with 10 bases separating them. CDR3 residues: CASSEAGEETQYF. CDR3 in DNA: TGTGCCAGCAGTGAGGCCGGAGAAGAGACCCAGTACTTC.

In DNA form, the CDR3 reads TGTGCCAGCAGTTACGTGGACTATGGGACCGGGGAGCTGTTTTTT. Translated, it gives CASSYVDYGTGELFF. The chain is built from TRBV6-6 and TRBJ2-2; D is perhaps TRBD2 (6 bases). Germline values: CDR1 MNHNY, CDR2 SVGAGI (reference sequence). Trimming shortened V by 2 bases and J by 5 bases, and 12 bases separated the two germline ends. The CDR3 spans 15 residues.

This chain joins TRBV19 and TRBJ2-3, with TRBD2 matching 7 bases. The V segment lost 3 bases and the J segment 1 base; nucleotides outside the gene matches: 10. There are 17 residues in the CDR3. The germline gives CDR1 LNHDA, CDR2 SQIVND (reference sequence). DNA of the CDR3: TGTGCCAGTAGTATGGGGGGAGTTCGGGAGGGCACAGATACGCAGTATTTT. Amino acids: CASSMGGVREGTDTQYF.

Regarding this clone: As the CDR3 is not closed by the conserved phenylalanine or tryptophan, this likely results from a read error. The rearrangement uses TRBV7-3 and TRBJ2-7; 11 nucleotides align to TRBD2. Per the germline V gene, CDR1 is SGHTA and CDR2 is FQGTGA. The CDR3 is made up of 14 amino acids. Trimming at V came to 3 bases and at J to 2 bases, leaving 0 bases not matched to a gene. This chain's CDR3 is CASSFSGGAYEQYL. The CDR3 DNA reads TGTGCCAGCAGCTTTAGCGGGGGGGCCTACGAGCAGTACCTC.

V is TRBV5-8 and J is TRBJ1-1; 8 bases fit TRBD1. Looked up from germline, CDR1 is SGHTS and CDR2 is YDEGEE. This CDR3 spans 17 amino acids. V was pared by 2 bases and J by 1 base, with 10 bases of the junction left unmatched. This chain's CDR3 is CASSLSRTGFRNTEAFF. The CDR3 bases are TGTGCCAGCAGCTTATCTCGGACAGGGTTTAGGAACACTGAAGCTTTCTTT.

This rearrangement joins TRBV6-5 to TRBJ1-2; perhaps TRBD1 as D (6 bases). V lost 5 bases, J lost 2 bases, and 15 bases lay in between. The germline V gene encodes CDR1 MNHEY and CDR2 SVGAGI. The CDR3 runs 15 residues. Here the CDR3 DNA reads TGTGCCAGCAGTCGCCCGGGACAACTAAACTATGGCTACACCTTC. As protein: CASSRPGQLNYGYTF.

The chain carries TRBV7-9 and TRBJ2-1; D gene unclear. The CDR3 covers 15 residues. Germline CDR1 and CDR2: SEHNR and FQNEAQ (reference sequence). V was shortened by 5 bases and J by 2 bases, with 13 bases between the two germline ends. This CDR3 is CASSPPRVPYNEQFF. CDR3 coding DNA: TGTGCCAGCAGCCCTCCCCGGGTACCCTACAATGAGCAGTTCTTC.

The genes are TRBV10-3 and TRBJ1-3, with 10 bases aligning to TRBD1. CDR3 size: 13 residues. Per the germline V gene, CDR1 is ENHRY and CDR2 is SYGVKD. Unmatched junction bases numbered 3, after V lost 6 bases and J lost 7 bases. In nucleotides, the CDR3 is TGTGCCATCAGGGGACAGGGGATGAACACCATATATTTT. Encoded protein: CAIRGQGMNTIYF.

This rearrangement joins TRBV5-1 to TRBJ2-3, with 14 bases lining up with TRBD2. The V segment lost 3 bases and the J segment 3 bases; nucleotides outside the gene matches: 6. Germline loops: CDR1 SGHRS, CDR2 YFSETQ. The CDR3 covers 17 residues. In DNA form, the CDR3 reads TGCGCCAGCAGCTCGATTGGGACTAGCGGGAGTACAGATACGCAGTATTTT. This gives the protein CASSSIGTSGSTDTQYF.

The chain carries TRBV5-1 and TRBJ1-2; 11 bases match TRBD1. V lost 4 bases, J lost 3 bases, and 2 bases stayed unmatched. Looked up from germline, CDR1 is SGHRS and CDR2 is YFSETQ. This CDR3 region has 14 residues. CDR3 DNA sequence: TGCGCCAGCAGCCGGGGACAGGGGGACTATGGCTACACCTTC. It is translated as CASSRGQGDYGYTF. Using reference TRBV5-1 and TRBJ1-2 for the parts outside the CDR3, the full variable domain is KAGVTQTPRYLIKTRGQQVTLSCSPISGHRSVSWYQQTPGQGLQFLFEYFSETQRNKGNFPGRFSGRQFSNSRSEMNVSTLELGDSALYLCASSRGQGDYGYTFGSGTRLTVV.

The CDR3 loop is CASSLTDSNQPQHF. CDR3 nucleotides: TGTGCCAGCAGCTTGACAGATAGCAATCAGCCCCAGCATTTT. The chain has TRBV11-2 and TRBJ1-5, with D perhaps TRBD1 (5 bases). The V end lost 3 bases, the J end lost 0 bases, and 6 bases lay between the germline ends. Germline CDR1 SGHAT, CDR2 FQNNGV. CDR3 length: 14 amino acids.

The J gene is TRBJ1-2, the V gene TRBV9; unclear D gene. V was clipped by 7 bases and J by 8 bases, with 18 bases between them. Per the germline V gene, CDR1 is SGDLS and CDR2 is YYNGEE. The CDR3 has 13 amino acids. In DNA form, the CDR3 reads TGTGCCAGCGGCCCGAATGGCGGATCGGGCTACACCTTC. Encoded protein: CASGPNGGSGYTF.

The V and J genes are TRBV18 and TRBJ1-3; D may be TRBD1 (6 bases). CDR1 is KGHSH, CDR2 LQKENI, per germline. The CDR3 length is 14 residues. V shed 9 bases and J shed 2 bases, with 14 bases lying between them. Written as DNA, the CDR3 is TGTGCCAGTTCGAACAGGGCGCCTGGAAACACCATATATTTT. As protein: CASSNRAPGNTIYF.